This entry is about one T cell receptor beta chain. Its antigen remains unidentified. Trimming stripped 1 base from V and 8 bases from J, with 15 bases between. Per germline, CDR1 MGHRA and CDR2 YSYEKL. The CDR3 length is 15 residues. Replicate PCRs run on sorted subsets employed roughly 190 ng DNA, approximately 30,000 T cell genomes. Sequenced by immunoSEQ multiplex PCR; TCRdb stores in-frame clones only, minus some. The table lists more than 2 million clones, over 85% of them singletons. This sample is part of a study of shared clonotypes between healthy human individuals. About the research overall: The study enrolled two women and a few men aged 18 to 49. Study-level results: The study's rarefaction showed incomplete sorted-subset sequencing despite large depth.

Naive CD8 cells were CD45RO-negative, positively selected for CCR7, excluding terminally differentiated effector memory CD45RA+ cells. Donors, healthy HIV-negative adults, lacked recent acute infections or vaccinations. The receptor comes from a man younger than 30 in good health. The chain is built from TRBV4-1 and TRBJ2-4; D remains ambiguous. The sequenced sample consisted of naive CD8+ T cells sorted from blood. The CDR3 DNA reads TGCGCCAGCAGCCAAGCCCCACTCTTTGTGGACATTCAGTACTTC. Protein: CASSQAPLFVDIQYF.